This entry features one T cell receptor (beta chain) sequence. These data originate in a study of control samples from healthy donors and cancer patients. The method was immunoSEQ multiplex PCR; TCRdb's version includes in-frame clones alone and lacks a portion of them. The table shows nearly 40,000 clones, with about 94% occurring only once. This CDR3 region has 13 residues. Germline-derived CDR1 and CDR2 are SGHVS and FNYEAQ. The ends were cut back, 2 bases at V and 6 bases at J, with 8 bases in the middle. This sequence originates from a woman aged 45-65 years in good health. Sequencing input: blood. J is TRBJ1-5 and V is TRBV7-6, with D unresolved. The CDR3 coding sequence is TGTGCCAGCAGCTTACGGAAAGGTCAGCCCCAGCATTTT. Encoded protein: CASSLRKGQPQHF.